This T cell receptor beta chain stems from a study of Ad26.COV2.S vaccination and SARS-CoV-2 variants. Study in general: Dosing was one shot or two shots 56 days apart. Broader study findings: A substantial breadth of spike-specific CD8+ and CD4+ T cell responses after vaccination has been reported.

The treatment was: around 19 received Ad26.COV2.S at low or high dose, single or two shots; roughly 5 received placebo; per-sample allocation not given. On day 63 after the first injection, vaccine and placebo recipients gave samples. Measured with immunoSEQ multiplex PCR; TCRdb has only the in-frame clones, and not every one. The sample lists hundreds of thousands of clones; 83% were seen once. The CDR3 is 13 amino acids. V gave up 4 bases and J gave up 10 bases, with 12 bases separating them. Germline CDR1 SGHDT, CDR2 YYEEEE. As for this clone: Its antigen is not known.

V and J are TRBV5-6 and TRBJ1-6; no definite D call. This material consisted of peripheral blood, taken in a trial of Ad26.COV2.S vaccine versus placebo. The sequence was collected from a person between 18 and 60 years old who received the Ad26.COV2.S COVID-19 vaccine or a placebo. The CDR3 region is CASSASVTSPLHF. In nucleotides, the CDR3 is TGTGCCAGCAGCGCCTCCGTAACATCACCCCTCCACTTT.